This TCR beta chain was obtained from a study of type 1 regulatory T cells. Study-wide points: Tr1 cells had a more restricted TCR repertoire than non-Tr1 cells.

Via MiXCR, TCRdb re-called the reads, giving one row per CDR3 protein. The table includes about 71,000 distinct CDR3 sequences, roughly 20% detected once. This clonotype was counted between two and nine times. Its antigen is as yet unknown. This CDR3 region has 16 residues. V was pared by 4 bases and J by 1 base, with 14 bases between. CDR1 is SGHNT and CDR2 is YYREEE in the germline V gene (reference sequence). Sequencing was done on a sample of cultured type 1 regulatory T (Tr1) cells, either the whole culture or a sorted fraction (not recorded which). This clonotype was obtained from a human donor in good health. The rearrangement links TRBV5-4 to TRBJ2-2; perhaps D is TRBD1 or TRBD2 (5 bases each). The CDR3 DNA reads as TGTGCCAGCAGCCGTAACCGGGGCCAGAACACCGGGGAGCTGTTTTTT. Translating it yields CASSRNRGQNTGELFF.